This TCR beta chain was sequenced for a study of T cells in Graves' hyperthyroidism and ophthalmopathy. Study findings and constraints: For ophthalmopathy, model prediction preceded onset by a median around 7 months.

The CDR3 regions of TCR beta were amplified from RNA transcripts. The HTBI set primed first-round TCR CDR3 RT-PCR. TCRdb ran MiXCR on the multiplex PCR reads and lists one entry per CDR3 protein. Of approximately 430,000 distinct CDR3 sequences in the sample, 15% to 17% were seen once. V gave up 5 bases and J gave up 6 bases, with 14 bases separating them. The CDR3 totals 13 residues. The germline V gene encodes CDR1 SGHTA and CDR2 FQGTGA. Aged 18 to 65, the patients had hyperthyroidism that was newly diagnosed and had lasted under 2 months. Orbital computed tomography, thyroid ultrasound, serum thyroxine and TRAb, and clinical symptoms together informed the diagnoses. This clonotype was observed at least ten times. Its antigen is still unknown.

This TCR came from a woman under 30 with Graves' hyperthyroidism. The specimen was blood. The genes are TRBV7-3 and TRBJ2-7; D could derive from TRBD1 or TRBD2 (5 bases each). The CDR3 protein is CASSPQGEGEQYF. In DNA, the CDR3 is TGTGCCAGCAGCCCCCAGGGAGAGGGCGAGCAGTACTTC.